These 6 T cell receptor beta chains share one sample of origin, sequenced in a study of cytomegalovirus exposure and HLA in healthy donors. Sequencing was performed with immunoSEQ multiplex PCR; in TCRdb, only in-frame clones are kept and a portion is missing. The sample consists of about 330,000 clones, about nine tenths of them appearing once. The sequenced sample consisted of PBMCs. The receptor set was obtained from a woman under 30 in good health and CMV-seronegative.

The chain links TRBV2 to TRBJ2-7; TRBD2 might be the D (6 bases). V lost 6 bases and J 0 bases, leaving 9 bases between the germline ends. Per the germline V gene, CDR1 is SNHLY and CDR2 is FYNNEI. CDR3 length: 13 amino acids. The CDR3 DNA is TGTGCCAGCAGACGGGACTTCTCCTACGAGCAGTACTTC. Translation gives CASRRDFSYEQYF. Full variable domain (outside the CDR3, taken from reference TRBV2 and TRBJ2-7): EPEVTQTPSHQVTQMGQEVILRCVPISNHLYFYWYRQILGQKVEFLVSFYNNEISEKSEIFDDQFSVERPDGSNFTLKIRSTKLEDSAMYFCASRRDFSYEQYFGPGTRLTVT.

This chain connects TRBV1 to TRBJ2-3; TRBD2 is the table's D call, not checked against the DNA. TRBV1 is noted as a pseudogene. There are 18 residues in the CDR3. For the CDR3, the DNA is TGCACCAGCAGCCAAGCCCCCCCCCTAGCGCGTAGCACAGATACGCAGTATTTT. Amino acid sequence: CTSSQAPPLARSTDTQYF.

V and J are TRBV11-1 and TRBJ2-3; 11 nucleotides match TRBD2. The ends lost 5 bases at V and 7 bases at J; junction bases unmatched: 8. The CDR3 sequence is 15 residues long. The germline gives CDR1 SGHAT, CDR2 FQDESV (reference sequence). The CDR3 region has the DNA TGTGCCAGCAGCCCTACGACTAGCGGGACTAATACGCAGTATTTT. Residues: CASSPTTSGTNTQYF.

This clone was counted a few times. The chain joins TRBV5-1 to TRBJ2-2; D gene uncertain. The germline V and J ends were trimmed by 1 base and 6 bases, with 7 bases remaining between them. Germline V gene sequence: CDR1 SGHRS, CDR2 YFSETQ. The CDR3 has 13 residues. CDR3 nucleotide sequence: TGCGCCAGCAGCTTGTCTCAGTCCGGGGAGCTGTTTTTT. Its protein product is CASSLSQSGELFF.

The chain combines TRBV28 with TRBJ1-2, with unresolved D. Trimming took 10 bases from V and 8 from J, leaving 11 bases between them. The CDR3 consists of 10 residues. Germline loops: CDR1 MDHEN, CDR2 SYDVKM. The chain's CDR3 is CATASGGYTF. The CDR3 DNA reads as TGTGCCACCGCGTCCGGGGGCTACACCTTC.

The chain recombines TRBV7-2 with TRBJ1-5; 8 bases line up with TRBD1. Germline V CDR1 and CDR2: SGHTA, FQGNSA. V lost 4 bases and J lost 0; bases outside the gene matches: 5. The CDR3 has 16 amino acids. DNA of the CDR3: TGTGCCAGCAGCTACCGGACAGGGCTTAGCAATCAGCCCCAGCATTTT. It codes for CASSYRTGLSNQPQHF.